Each of the 22 T cell receptor beta chains below was sequenced from the same sample in a study of cytomegalovirus exposure and HLA in healthy donors. A multiplex PCR was run with 60 Vbeta primers and 13 Jbeta primers. Generated by immunoSEQ multiplex PCR, the TCRdb table keeps only in-frame clones and is missing some. The sample consists of roughly 200,000 clones, more than 75% of them appearing once. The sequenced sample consisted of PBMCs. The origin of the receptors is a man aged 25 to 40 in good health and CMV-seronegative.

The chain couples TRBV4-3 to TRBJ2-2, with a tentative D call TRBD1 (6 bases). Trimming took off 4 bases at V and 5 bases at J, with 14 bases between the two ends. The CDR3 spans 15 residues. The V gene's germline CDR1 is LGHNA and CDR2 YSLEER. The CDR3 region has the DNA TGCGCCAGCAGCCGACAGGTGCAGGGAACCGGGGAGCTGTTTTTT. Protein sequence: CASSRQVQGTGELFF.

The gene calls are TRBV4-3 and TRBJ2-3, with TRBD2 matching 9 bases. Germline V gives CDR1 LGHNA, CDR2 YSLEER. This CDR3 region has 13 residues. V trimming: 6 bases; J trimming: 9 bases; junction bases outside the gene matches: 7. CDR3 coding DNA: TGCGCCAGCAGGGAAGCGGGGGGCACCACGCAGTATTTT. This gives the protein CASREAGGTTQYF.

The CDR3 DNA reads as TGTGCCAGTAGCCCGATTAACGGGGACAGAGGTTACGAGCAGTACTTC. As protein: CASSPINGDRGYEQYF. The chain employs TRBV19 and TRBJ2-7; 7 nucleotides agree with TRBD1. Germline CDR1 reads LNHDA; CDR2 reads SQIVND (reference sequence). Losses at the gene ends were 6 bases for V and 4 bases for J; bases not matched to a gene: 15. This CDR3 has 16 residues.

The rearrangement links TRBV7-8 to TRBJ2-5; D possibly corresponds to TRBD1 (7 bases). Trimming left V 3 bases short and J 7 bases short, with 21 bases between. The length of the CDR3 is 16 residues. The germline gives CDR1 SGHVS, CDR2 FQNEAQ. The chain's CDR3 is CASSFAEGQTSRTQYF. The CDR3 coding sequence is TGTGCCAGCAGCTTCGCGGAGGGACAGACGTCTAGGACCCAGTACTTC.

The gene calls are TRBV11-2 and TRBJ2-5, with 7 bases aligning to TRBD2. Germline CDR1 SGHAT, CDR2 FQNNGV. The V and J ends lost 3 bases and 5 bases, in that order; junction bases with no gene match: 6. The CDR3 is 14 residues long. The CDR3 is CASSLGLREETQYF. CDR3 nucleotides: TGTGCCAGCAGCTTGGGACTACGGGAGGAGACCCAGTACTTC.

This chain connects TRBV19 to TRBJ2-5, with D possibly TRBD2 on 5 matching bases. The ends were cut back, 0 bases at V and 6 bases at J, with 14 bases in the middle. The CDR3 has 15 amino acids. The germline CDR1 and CDR2 sequences are LNHDA and SQIVND (reference sequence). The CDR3: CASSIDLRRVQTQYF. CDR3 in DNA: TGTGCCAGTAGTATAGACCTGAGGCGGGTTCAGACCCAGTACTTC.

Written as DNA, the CDR3 is TGTGCCAGCAGTGATTCGACAGCCTACGAGCAGTACTTC. Protein: CASSDSTAYEQYF. The chain has TRBV2 and TRBJ2-7; TRBD1 might be the D (5 bases). CDR1 SNHLY and CDR2 FYNNEI come from the germline V gene. The CDR3 has 13 amino acids. The V and J ends lost 3 bases and 2 bases respectively, with 8 bases between them.

The chain has TRBV27 and TRBJ2-1, with TRBD1 matching 7 bases. Trimming cost V 4 bases and J 6 bases; bases outside gene matches: 9. This CDR3 region has 15 residues. Germline CDR1 is MNHEY and CDR2 is SMNVEV (reference sequence). The CDR3 DNA follows: TGTGCCAGCAGTTCTACAGGGGTGATCGGCAATGAGCAGTTCTTC. Its protein is CASSSTGVIGNEQFF.

This chain links TRBV19 with TRBJ1-2; a weak D match, TRBD1 (6 bases). V lost 3 bases to trimming and J lost 4 bases, with 9 bases between them. Germline V gene lookup returns CDR1 LNHDA and CDR2 SQIVND (reference sequence). The CDR3 contains 13 residues. CDR3 sequence: CASSIQGPYGYTF. The CDR3 region has the DNA TGTGCCAGTAGTATTCAGGGGCCCTATGGCTACACCTTC.

The chain employs TRBV28 and TRBJ2-3, with a possible D match to TRBD2 (5 bases). The CDR3 contains 16 residues. Trimming cost V 5 bases and J 6 bases, with 21 bases left between them. The V gene's germline CDR1 is MDHEN and CDR2 SYDVKM. CDR3 nucleotide sequence: TGTGCCAGCAGTCCCCCTTGGGAGTCCGCTATTGATACGCAGTATTTT. Protein product: CASSPPWESAIDTQYF.

The rearrangement joins TRBV5-1 to TRBJ2-7; 10 bases agree with TRBD1. Trimming cost V 0 bases and J 4 bases; bases outside gene matches: 4. CDR1 is SGHRS, CDR2 YFSETQ, per germline. The CDR3 consists of 15 residues. The CDR3 nucleotides are TGCGCCAGCAGCTTGGGAGACAGGGGGCTATACGAGCAGTACTTC. Encoded protein: CASSLGDRGLYEQYF.

The V gene is TRBV6-5, the J gene TRBJ1-6, with 7 bases aligning to TRBD1. This CDR3 has 14 amino acids. CDR1 is MNHEY and CDR2 is SVGAGI in the germline V gene. V shed 6 bases, J shed 7 bases, and the junction held 6 bases outside the gene matches. The CDR3 DNA reads as TGTGCCAGCAGATCCGGGACAGACAATTCACCCCTCCACTTT. This translates into CASRSGTDNSPLHF.

This chain links TRBV7-9 with TRBJ2-1; 12 bases line up with TRBD2. Germline V gene data show CDR1 as SEHNR and CDR2 as FQNEAQ (reference sequence). With 5 bases clipped from V and 4 bases from J, the junction kept 12 bases outside the gene matches. There are 18 residues in the CDR3. CDR3 sequence: CASSPSGNLAGGYNEQFF. CDR3 nucleotide sequence: TGTGCCAGCAGCCCTTCAGGGAATCTAGCGGGAGGGTACAATGAGCAGTTCTTC.

This clone was picked up one time. The CDR3 loop reads CAISELAGVGETQYF. The CDR3 DNA is TGTGCCATCAGTGAACTAGCGGGAGTCGGAGAGACCCAGTACTTC. The chain is built from TRBV10-3 and TRBJ2-5; TRBD2 aligns across 11 bases. Germline V gene lookup returns CDR1 ENHRY and CDR2 SYGVKD. This CDR3 contains 15 residues. Germline trimming cut 3 bases from V and 4 bases from J; bases unmatched to any gene: 4.

The CDR3 DNA reads TGTGCCAGCAGTCCGGTGCAGGGAACCGGAAAACTGTTTTTT. It specifies CASSPVQGTGKLFF. The V and J genes are TRBV6-5 and TRBJ1-4, with a possible D match to TRBD1 (5 bases). The ends were cut back, 5 bases at V and 10 bases at J, with 17 bases in the middle. The germline V gene has CDR1 MNHEY and CDR2 SVGAGI. The CDR3 has 14 amino acids.

The rearrangement joins TRBV6-6 to TRBJ2-4; 9 bases are a match to TRBD1. V trimming: 2 bases; J trimming: 9 bases; junction bases outside the gene matches: 8. Germline CDR1 MNHNY, CDR2 SVGAGI (reference sequence). The CDR3 covers 15 residues. The CDR3, as DNA: TGTGCCAGCAGTTACCAGGTACAGGGGGCTTCCATTCAGTACTTC. It specifies CASSYQVQGASIQYF.

The CDR3: CASSIPGERELFF. The DNA for the CDR3 is TGTGCCAGTAGTATCCCAGGGGAGAGGGAGCTGTTTTTT. The J gene is TRBJ2-2, the V gene TRBV19, with D perhaps TRBD1 (6 bases). The CDR3 loop spans 13 amino acids. CDR1 LNHDA and CDR2 SQIVND come from the germline V gene (reference sequence). V gave up 3 bases and J gave up 9 bases, with 11 bases separating them.

V and J are TRBV11-1 and TRBJ1-2, with D maybe TRBD1 (6 bases). This CDR3 spans 15 amino acids. Germline-derived CDR1 and CDR2 are SGHAT and FQDESV (reference sequence). Between the trimmed V and J ends, which lost 4 bases and 3 bases, there was a span of 15 bases. CDR3 amino acids: CASSSGAGEDYGYTF. The CDR3, as DNA: TGTGCCAGCAGCTCCGGGGCAGGGGAAGACTATGGCTACACCTTC.

V and J are TRBV7-9 and TRBJ1-1; possibly TRBD1 for D (6 bases). V lost 0 bases and J 7 bases, leaving 9 bases between the germline ends. Germline CDR1 is SEHNR and CDR2 is FQNEAQ (reference sequence). The length of the CDR3 is 13 residues. CDR3 loop: CASSLAGGVEAFF. DNA of the CDR3: TGTGCCAGCAGCTTAGCAGGGGGGGTTGAAGCTTTCTTT.

The rearrangement joins TRBV28 to TRBJ1-2, with a tentative D call TRBD1 (5 bases). Trimming took 4 bases from V and 3 from J, leaving 12 bases between them. This CDR3 comprises 14 residues. Germline lookup yields CDR1 MDHEN and CDR2 SYDVKM. The chain's CDR3 is CASSSTAPDYGYTF. Here the CDR3 DNA reads TGTGCCAGCAGTTCGACAGCCCCGGACTATGGCTACACCTTC.

The V call is TRBV14, the J call TRBJ1-1, with D hard to call. This CDR3 is built from 16 residues. Germline V gene lookup returns CDR1 SGHDN and CDR2 FVKESK. The germline V and J ends were trimmed by 2 bases and 3 bases, with 16 bases remaining between them. CDR3 in amino acids: CASSQPPAAGHTEAFF. The CDR3 DNA sequence: TGTGCCAGCAGCCAACCTCCCGCCGCGGGTCACACTGAAGCTTTCTTT. The full variable domain, rest sourced from reference TRBV14 and TRBJ1-1, is EAGVTQFPSHSVIEKGQTVTLRCDPISGHDNLYWYRRVMGKEIKFLLHFVKESKQDESGMPNNRFLAERTGGTYSTLKVQPAELEDSGVYFCASSQPPAAGHTEAFFGQGTRLTVV.

This chain joins TRBV5-1 and TRBJ2-5; 15 nucleotides agree with TRBD2. V was clipped by 3 bases and J by 3 bases; unmatched bases: 6. CDR3 length: 17 amino acids. Germline V CDR1 and CDR2: SGHRS, YFSETQ. The CDR3 sequence: CASSYGLAGGLKETQYF. The CDR3 DNA is TGCGCCAGCAGCTATGGACTAGCGGGGGGGCTCAAAGAGACCCAGTACTTC.